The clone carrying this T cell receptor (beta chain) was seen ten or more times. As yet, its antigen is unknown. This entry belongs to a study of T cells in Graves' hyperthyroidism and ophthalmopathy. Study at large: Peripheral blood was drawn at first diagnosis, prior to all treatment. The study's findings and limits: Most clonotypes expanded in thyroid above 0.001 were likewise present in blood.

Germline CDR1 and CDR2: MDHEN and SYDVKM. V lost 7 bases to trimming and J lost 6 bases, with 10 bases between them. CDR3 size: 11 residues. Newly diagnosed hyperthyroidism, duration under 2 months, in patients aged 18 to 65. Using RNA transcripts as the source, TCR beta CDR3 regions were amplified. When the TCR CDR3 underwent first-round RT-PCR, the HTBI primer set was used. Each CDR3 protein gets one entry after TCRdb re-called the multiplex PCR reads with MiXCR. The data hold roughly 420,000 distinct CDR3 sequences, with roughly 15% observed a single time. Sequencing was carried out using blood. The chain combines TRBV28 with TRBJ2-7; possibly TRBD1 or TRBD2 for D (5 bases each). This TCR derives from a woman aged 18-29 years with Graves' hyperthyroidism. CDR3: CASNWGREQYF. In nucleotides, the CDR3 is TGTGCCAGCAACTGGGGACGCGAGCAGTACTTC.